This T cell receptor (beta chain) was profiled in a study of CD8+CD57+ T cells in acquired aplastic anemia. Study details: Across the sorted CD4+ and CD8+ cells, DNA amounts averaged about 3 ug.

Both TCR beta VDJ combination and CDR3 sequence profiling were carried out. Genomic DNA was the template for this profiling. TCRdb reprocessed the reads with MiXCR, giving one entry per CDR3 protein. The data show about 470,000 distinct CDR3 sequences, around 33% seen once. The CDR3 consists of 12 residues. CDR1 is MNHNS and CDR2 is SASEGT in the germline V gene. V lost 4 bases and J lost 10, with 11 bases in between. Sequenced patients had shown CD8+CD57+ cell expansion by flow cytometry. This TCR was sampled from a human donor with aplastic anemia. The genes are TRBV6-1 and TRBJ2-1; tentatively, D is TRBD1 (5 bases). Sequenced material: sorted CD4+, CD8+, or CD8+CD57+ T cells (not recorded which) from PBMCs. The CDR3 nucleotides read TGTGCCAGCAGTGCAGGGTTCTACGAGCAGTTCTTC. Translated, it gives CASSAGFYEQFF.